These T cell receptor beta chains were read from a single sample in a study of blood T cell repertoires in COVID-19. Method: immunoSEQ multiplex PCR; TCRdb's copy keeps in-frame clones and lacks some. The sample has 400,000 to 450,000 clones, about nine tenths seen once. Sample: peripheral blood. These receptors all come from a woman in her forties with COVID-19, enrolled during active disease. Each CDR3 is given with its conserved first and last residue. D genes are given only for firm matches. Clone sizes are given selectively: once, few, many, or a class where the clone is expanded.

D gene,V gene,clone size,J gene,CDR3 protein,CDR3 DNA
-,TRBV12-5,-,TRBJ1-2,CASGLGGLGYTF,TGTGCTAGTGGTTTGGGAGGTCTCGGCTACACCTTC
-,TRBV9,-,TRBJ1-2,CASSVTGRPGRGYTF,TGTGCCAGCAGCGTTACAGGGCGCCCTGGGCGCGGCTACACCTTC
TRBD2,TRBV6-5,-,TRBJ2-5,CASSKGLAGKETQYF,TGTGCCAGCAGTAAGGGACTAGCGGGAAAGGAGACCCAGTACTTC
TRBD1,TRBV19,-,TRBJ1-5,CASSIRQGGTQPQHF,TGTGCCAGTAGTATAAGACAGGGAGGAACCCAGCCCCAGCATTTT
TRBD1,TRBV11-2,once,TRBJ2-1,CASSSTLGTVNEQFF,TGTGCCAGCAGTTCAACCCTAGGGACAGTCAATGAGCAGTTCTTC
-,TRBV5-1,-,TRBJ1-5,CASSLLPGGDQPQHF,TGCGCCAGCAGCTTGTTACCCGGGGGTGATCAGCCCCAGCATTTT
TRBD1,TRBV11-2,-,TRBJ1-3,CASSSDRGDTIYF,TGTGCCAGCAGCTCGGACAGGGGAGACACCATATATTTT
-,TRBV19,-,TRBJ1-2,CASTPSGGSYGYTF,TGTGCCAGTACCCCCTCGGGTGGGAGCTATGGCTACACCTTC
-,TRBV27,once,TRBJ1-1,CASSLVAGTEAFF,TGTGCCAGCAGTTTAGTGGCAGGCACTGAAGCTTTCTTT
-,TRBV29-1,once,TRBJ2-7,CSVEMGLSSSYEQYF,TGCAGCGTTGAAATGGGACTTTCGAGCTCCTACGAGCAGTACTTC
-,TRBV4-1,-,TRBJ1-1,CASSQLQVNTEAFF,TGCGCCAGCAGCCAACTACAGGTGAACACTGAAGCTTTCTTT
-,TRBV5-1,-,TRBJ1-2,CASSLVVAANYGYTF,TGCGCCAGCAGCTTGGTTGTGGCAGCTAACTATGGCTACACCTTC
-,TRBV19,few,TRBJ2-7,CASSIDSETGEQYF,TGTGCCAGTAGTATCGATTCCGAAACGGGAGAGCAGTACTTC
-,TRBV9,-,TRBJ2-5,CASSSPQGDQETQYF,TGTGCCAGCAGCTCCCCCCAAGGGGACCAAGAGACCCAGTACTTC
TRBD1,TRBV27,-,TRBJ2-1,CASSLWSGGSEQFF,TGTGCCAGCAGTTTATGGTCAGGGGGCAGTGAGCAGTTCTTC
-,TRBV20-1,-,TRBJ2-5,CSRGTGETQYF,TGCAGCCGGGGTACAGGGGAGACCCAGTACTTC
-,TRBV2,once,TRBJ1-6,CASSEESGKESPLHF,TGTGCCAGCAGTGAAGAATCAGGGAAGGAGTCACCCCTCCACTTT
TRBD2,TRBV4-3,-,TRBJ2-2,CASSQDPGLAGTGELFF,TGCGCCAGCAGCCAAGATCCCGGACTAGCTGGGACCGGGGAGCTGTTTTTT
-,TRBV19,-,TRBJ1-1,CASSRQNTEAFF,TGTGCCAGTAGTAGACAGAACACTGAAGCTTTCTTT
-,TRBV19,-,TRBJ1-5,CASSMGAPQEWHNQPQHF,TGTGCCAGTAGTATGGGTGCTCCACAGGAGTGGCATAATCAGCCCCAGCATTTT
TRBD2,TRBV3-1/TRBV3-2,-,TRBJ2-7,CASSQVWREGGEQYF,TGTGCCAGCAGCCAAGTATGGCGGGAGGGTGGCGAGCAGTACTTC
-,TRBV27,-,TRBJ1-2,CASSSRTEVNYGYTF,TGTGCCAGCAGCTCACGGACAGAGGTGAACTATGGCTACACCTTC
TRBD1,TRBV19,many,TRBJ2-2,CASKTGDPGELFF,TGTGCCAGCAAAACAGGGGATCCCGGGGAGCTGTTTTTT
-,TRBV5-4,once,TRBJ1-5,CASSFGPHPGQPQHF,TGTGCCAGCAGCTTCGGTCCCCACCCCGGTCAGCCCCAGCATTTT
TRBD1,TRBV6-1,-,TRBJ2-2,CASSEVWDRGNTGELFF,TGTGCCAGCAGTGAAGTTTGGGACAGGGGAAACACCGGGGAGCTGTTTTTT
TRBD2,TRBV4-3,-,TRBJ2-5,CASSQDLAGFQETQYF,TGCGCCAGCAGCCAAGATTTAGCGGGATTCCAAGAGACCCAGTACTTC
-,TRBV6-5,-,TRBJ2-7,CASSYSYTQGTYEQYF,TGTGCCAGCAGTTACTCGTACACACAGGGCACCTACGAGCAGTACTTC
TRBD1,TRBV2,-,TRBJ1-5,CASSETGGNQPQHF,TGTGCCAGCAGTGAGACAGGGGGCAATCAGCCCCAGCATTTT
TRBD2,TRBV18,-,TRBJ2-3,CASSPSGTSGHTQYF,TGTGCCAGCTCACCTTCCGGGACTAGCGGACATACGCAGTATTTT
-,TRBV28,-,TRBJ1-2,CASSPGVGGYTF,TGTGCCAGCAGCCCCGGGGTGGGTGGCTACACCTTC
TRBD2,TRBV4-2,-,TRBJ2-2,CASSQAGTSGGVTGELFF,TGTGCCAGCAGCCAAGCGGGGACTAGCGGGGGGGTGACCGGGGAGCTGTTTTTT
TRBD1,TRBV9,-,TRBJ1-2,CASSVDPIAGGNYGYTF,TGTGCCAGCAGCGTAGACCCGATCGCAGGGGGCAACTATGGCTACACCTTC